This entry lists 6 T cell receptor beta chains sequenced from one sample in a study of early T cells in non-severe SARS-CoV-2 infection. TCRdb independently ran MiXCR on the 5' RACE reads; one entry per CDR3 protein. The sample lists tens of thousands of distinct CDR3 sequences, approximately 12% occurring once. Input material: whole blood. The receptors originated from an adult who was a healthcare worker with PCR-confirmed SARS-CoV-2 infection or an uninfected control (not recorded which).

This clonotype was recorded many times. The chain has TRBV2 and TRBJ2-2; 7 bases are shared with TRBD1. CDR1 and CDR2 from the germline V gene are SNHLY and FYNNEI. V lost 7 bases to trimming and J lost 4 bases; unmatched junction nucleotides: 9. The CDR3 has 15 amino acids. The CDR3 spells CASKRQGESTGELFF. The CDR3 DNA sequence: TGTGCCAGCAAACGGCAGGGGGAGAGCACCGGGGAGCTGTTTTTT.

This clonotype was observed a few times. The chain carries TRBV29-1 and TRBJ1-1; a possible D gene is TRBD1 (6 bases). Trimming pared 4 bases from V and 4 bases from J, leaving 10 bases between. The CDR3 is 12 amino acids. Germline values: CDR1 SQVTM, CDR2 ANQGSEA. CDR3 residues: CSVVGGTTEAFF. CDR3 nucleotides: TGCAGCGTTGTAGGGGGTACCACTGAAGCTTTCTTT. Full variable domain (outside the CDR3, taken from reference TRBV29-1 and TRBJ1-1): SAVISQKPSRDICQRGTSLTIQCQVDSQVTMMFWYRQQPGQSLTLIATANQGSEATYESGFVIDKFPISRPNLTFSTLTVSNMSPEDSSIYLCSVVGGTTEAFFGQGTRLTVV.

This clonotype was detected a few times. The genes are TRBV5-1 and TRBJ2-1, with D hard to call. The CDR3 is 12 amino acids. Germline values: CDR1 SGHRS, CDR2 YFSETQ. Trimming took off 4 bases at V and 4 bases at J, with 6 bases between the two ends. The CDR3 protein is CASSLRYNEQFF. The CDR3 nucleotides are TGCGCCAGCAGCCTCCGTTACAATGAGCAGTTCTTC.

V gene TRBV7-9 combines with J gene TRBJ1-2; D unresolved. Trimming stripped 8 bases from V and 6 bases from J, with 10 bases between. Per germline, CDR1 SEHNR and CDR2 FQNEAQ (reference sequence). The CDR3 length is 11 residues. The DNA for the CDR3 is TGTGCCAGCGGGGTGGCAGATGGCTACACCTTC. It is translated as CASGVADGYTF.

This clonotype was counted many times. The chain has TRBV29-1 and TRBJ2-3; D unclear. The CDR3 spans 12 residues. Germline V lookup: CDR1 SQVTM, CDR2 ANQGSEA. V gave up 5 bases and J gave up 4 bases, with 10 bases separating them. The DNA of the CDR3 is TGCAGCGTTCCGCGCCTTCCAGATACGCAGTATTTT. Its protein is CSVPRLPDTQYF.

This clonotype was counted many times. The chain is built from TRBV24-1 and TRBJ2-1; D gene ambiguous. Trimming removed 0 bases from V and 2 bases from J, with 10 bases in between. The germline V gene encodes CDR1 KGHDR and CDR2 SFDVKD. CDR3 length: 16 residues. The CDR3 DNA reads TGTGCCACCAGTGATTTGGGGCGGTCAACCTACAATGAGCAGTTCTTC. Protein product: CATSDLGRSTYNEQFF.